These 21 T cell receptor beta chains were sequenced from one sample in a study of T cells expressing NK-cell markers. TCRdb re-called the 5' RACE reads; one entry per CDR3 protein, DNA not given. The sample totals 500,000 to 600,000 distinct CDR3 sequences. Sequenced: blood T cells: a sorted CD56 or NKG2C T cell subset, CD4+ or CD8+ T cells, or bulk PBMC T cells (not recorded which). Receptor source: a man younger than 30 in good health.

V gene TRBV20-1 combines with J gene TRBJ2-3; the D call from TCRdb, TRBD2, cannot be confirmed without DNA. The CDR3 extends over 16 amino acids. CDR1 and CDR2 (germline): DFQATT, SNEGSKA (reference sequence). CDR3 in amino acids: CSAPLGTTSRPDTQYF.

The CDR3 sequence is CASSPQVGPGANYGYTF. The J gene is TRBJ1-2, the V gene TRBV7-2. Per germline, CDR1 SGHTA and CDR2 FQGNSA. This CDR3 has 17 amino acids. The complete variable domain, with remaining parts taken from reference TRBV7-2 and TRBJ1-2, reads GAGVSQSPSNKVTEKGKDVELRCDPISGHTALYWYRQSLGQGLEFLIYFQGNSAPDKSGLPSDRFSAERTGGSVSTLTIQRTQQEDSAVYLCASSPQVGPGANYGYTFGSGTRLTVV.

The chain uses TRBV4-3 and TRBJ2-7. This CDR3 has 13 amino acids. The germline CDR1 and CDR2 sequences are LGHNA and YSLEER. CDR3 sequence reads: CASSQIWGNEQYF.

The chain uses TRBV15 and TRBJ2-5; TCRdb reports TRBD1, a call that lacks DNA to check it against. Looked up from germline, CDR1 is LNHNV and CDR2 is YYDKDF (reference sequence). The CDR3 runs 15 residues. Here the CDR3 reads CATSRGGEPGETQYF.

V and J are TRBV18 and TRBJ1-1; TCRdb picks TRBD1, but there is no DNA to check that call. Germline V gene sequence: CDR1 KGHSH, CDR2 LQKENI. The CDR3 is 20 residues long. The CDR3 loop reads CASSPPGTGGAWGMNTEAFF.

The chain employs TRBV5-8 and TRBJ2-3; the D call from TCRdb, TRBD1, cannot be confirmed without DNA. CDR3 length: 15 amino acids. The germline gives CDR1 SGHTS, CDR2 YDEGEE. CDR3 sequence reads: CASSGRRGATDTQYF.

The chain uses TRBV11-2 and TRBJ2-3; TCRdb's D gene call, TRBD2, goes unchecked for lack of DNA. Looked up from germline, CDR1 is SGHAT and CDR2 is FQNNGV. The CDR3 covers 17 residues. The CDR3 reads CASSPRSLSGGTDTQYF.

This chain connects TRBV27 to TRBJ2-3; the D call from TCRdb, TRBD2, cannot be confirmed without DNA. Germline V CDR1 and CDR2: MNHEY, SMNVEV (reference sequence). The CDR3 is 16 amino acids. CDR3 residues: CASSLSLAVFADTQYF.

V is TRBV7-2 and J is TRBJ2-7; TCRdb gives TRBD1 as the D gene, but with no DNA this cannot be confirmed. The CDR3 loop spans 14 amino acids. CDR1 and CDR2 from the germline V gene are SGHTA and FQGNSA. The CDR3 is CASSLGRGWDEQYF.

The genes are TRBV27 and TRBJ2-3; TCRdb's assignment of TRBD2 cannot be checked, as there is no DNA. The germline V gene encodes CDR1 MNHEY and CDR2 SMNVEV (reference sequence). The CDR3 runs to 13 residues. This CDR3 reads CASSFSASGTQYF.

V and J are TRBV5-1 and TRBJ2-1; lacking DNA, the TRBD2 call made by TCRdb goes unchecked. Per the germline V gene, CDR1 is SGHRS and CDR2 is YFSETQ. There are 14 residues in the CDR3. This CDR3 is CASSLEALRDEQFF.

The chain combines TRBV6-1 with TRBJ1-2; TCRdb's assignment of TRBD1 cannot be checked, as there is no DNA. Germline V CDR1 and CDR2: MNHNS, SASEGT. The CDR3 spans 16 residues. The CDR3 region is CASSPEGTLPNYGYTF.

The gene calls are TRBV29-1 and TRBJ1-1; TCRdb selects TRBD1, and the lack of DNA leaves this call unchecked. The germline CDR1 and CDR2 sequences are SQVTM and ANQGSEA. The CDR3 runs 11 residues. The CDR3 region is CSGGTNTEAFF. Using reference TRBV29-1 and TRBJ1-1 for the parts outside the CDR3, the full variable domain is SAVISQKPSRDICQRGTSLTIQCQVDSQVTMMFWYRQQPGQSLTLIATANQGSEATYESGFVIDKFPISRPNLTFSTLTVSNMSPEDSSIYLCSGGTNTEAFFGQGTRLTVV.

The rearrangement uses TRBV12-3 or TRBV12-4 and TRBJ2-3; the TCRdb D gene call, TRBD1, has no DNA to confirm it. The CDR3 has 16 residues. The CDR3 here is CASRASWAVSTDTQYF.

This chain links TRBV29-1 with TRBJ2-7. The germline CDR1 and CDR2 sequences are SQVTM and ANQGSEA. CDR3 size: 14 residues. The CDR3 loop reads CSVGGGGTTYEQYF.

This chain connects TRBV24-1 to TRBJ2-2. The CDR3 runs to 14 residues. Germline CDR1 and CDR2: KGHDR and SFDVKD. The CDR3 loop reads CATSPRESTGELFF.

CDR3 sequence: CATSRGKPPVTLHF. The genes are TRBV15 and TRBJ1-6. Germline assignment: CDR1 LNHNV and CDR2 YYDKDF (reference sequence). The length of the CDR3 is 14 residues.

This sequence joins TRBV7-6 and TRBJ2-1; TCRdb picks TRBD2, but there is no DNA to check that call. The CDR3 consists of 15 residues. The germline V gene encodes CDR1 SGHVS and CDR2 FNYEAQ. CDR3 sequence: CASSLYVGVDNEQFF.

The chain joins TRBV9 to TRBJ2-3; TCRdb's D call, TRBD2, is unchecked because there is no DNA. This CDR3 has 15 amino acids. Germline lookup yields CDR1 SGDLS and CDR2 YYNGEE. Here the CDR3 reads CASSAGTRLTDTQYF.

The gene calls are TRBV7-9 and TRBJ2-1. From germline, CDR1 is SEHNR and CDR2 FQNEAQ (reference sequence). This CDR3 contains 18 residues. The CDR3 loop reads CASSLARSRRLFHNEQFF.

The J gene is TRBJ2-1, the V gene TRBV25-1; the D gene TCRdb calls, TRBD1, cannot be checked with no DNA. The V gene's germline CDR1 is MGHDK and CDR2 SYGVNS. This CDR3 contains 15 residues. Here the CDR3 reads CASSGPGPTAHEQFF.